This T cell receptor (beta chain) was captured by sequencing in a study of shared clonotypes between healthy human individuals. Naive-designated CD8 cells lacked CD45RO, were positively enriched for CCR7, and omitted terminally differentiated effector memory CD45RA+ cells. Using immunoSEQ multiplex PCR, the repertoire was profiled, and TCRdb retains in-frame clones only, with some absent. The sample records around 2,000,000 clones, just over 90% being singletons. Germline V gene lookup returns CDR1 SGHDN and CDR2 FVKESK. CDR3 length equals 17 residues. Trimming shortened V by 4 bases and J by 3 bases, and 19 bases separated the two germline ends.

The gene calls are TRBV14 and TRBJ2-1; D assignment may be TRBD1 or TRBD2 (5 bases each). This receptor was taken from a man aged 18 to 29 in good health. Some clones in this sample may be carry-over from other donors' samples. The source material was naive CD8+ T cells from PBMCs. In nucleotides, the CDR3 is TGTGCCAGCAGCCCCTTTCCCCGGGGACCAAACTACAATGAGCAGTTCTTC. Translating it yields CASSPFPRGPNYNEQFF.